The next 12 T cell receptor beta chains were all read from a single sample in a study of T-cell reconstitution after alpha-beta-depleted transplantation in children. Unique molecular identifiers were incorporated when the TCRbeta library was constructed. One entry per CDR3 protein, called by TCRdb with MiXCR from the PCR reads. The table records approximately 80,000 distinct CDR3 sequences, 13% to 15% of them present only once. Material: PBMCs, mostly from graft donor cells, obtained 180 days after TCRalphabeta/CD19-depleted stem cell transplant. All receptors come from a male patient aged 2-15 years who had a stem cell transplant for acute lymphoblastic leukemia, so the T cells may come from the graft donor.

This clonotype was seen a handful of times. The chain joins TRBV11-3 to TRBJ2-5; D uncertain. Trimming cost V 4 bases and J 5 bases, with 11 bases left between them. Germline V gene lookup returns CDR1 SGHNT and CDR2 YENEEA. The CDR3 is 13 residues long. CDR3 sequence (DNA): TGTGCCAGCAGCTCAAACCATCTGGAGACCCAGTACTTC. Amino acid sequence: CASSSNHLETQYF.

Only a few counts were recorded for this clonotype. This chain links TRBV5-1 with TRBJ2-6; TRBD1 matches 10 bases. CDR3 size: 19 residues. The germline V gene has CDR1 SGHRS and CDR2 YFSETQ. V lost 4 bases to trimming and J lost 4 bases; unmatched junction nucleotides: 14. The CDR3 reads CASSEPRDRGNGGANVLTF. The CDR3 bases are TGCGCCAGCAGCGAGCCTCGGGACAGGGGTAACGGCGGGGCCAACGTCCTGACTTTC.

This clonotype came up a few times. The chain employs TRBV12-5 and TRBJ1-1, with D unresolved. Germline V CDR1 and CDR2: LGHNT, FRNRAP. This CDR3 spans 13 amino acids. Trimming cost V 3 bases and J 3 bases, with 8 bases left between them. CDR3 bases: TGTGCTAGTGGTTTAGAAGATTACACTGAAGCTTTCTTT. It translates to CASGLEDYTEAFF.

The gene calls are TRBV27 and TRBJ2-3, with 10 bases identical to TRBD2. With 4 bases clipped from V and 2 bases from J, the junction kept 6 bases outside the gene matches. The CDR3 has 16 amino acids. Looked up from germline, CDR1 is MNHEY and CDR2 is SMNVEV (reference sequence). The CDR3 nucleotides read TGTGCCAGCAGTTCCCCAAGCGGGGGGGTCACAGATACGCAGTATTTT. This codes for CASSSPSGGVTDTQYF.

This clonotype was counted between two and nine times. The gene calls are TRBV5-5 and TRBJ2-7; tentative D call: TRBD2 (6 bases). CDR1 SGHKS and CDR2 YYEKEE come from the germline V gene (reference sequence). The CDR3 has 14 amino acids. V was trimmed by 1 base and J by 2 bases, leaving 10 bases between them. CDR3 DNA sequence: TGTGCCAGCAGCTTGCGGGGGACGCCCTACGAGCAGTACTTC. Translating it yields CASSLRGTPYEQYF. Based on the CDR3 plus reference TRBV5-5 and TRBJ2-7, the full variable domain is DAGVTQSPTHLIKTRGQQVTLRCSPISGHKSVSWYQQVLGQGPQFIFQYYEKEERGRGNFPDRFSARQFPNYSSELNVNALLLGDSALYLCASSLRGTPYEQYFGPGTRLTVT.

This clonotype was observed many times. The chain joins TRBV7-9 to TRBJ2-7; D unresolved. From germline, CDR1 is SEHNR and CDR2 FQNEAQ (reference sequence). Trimming took off 5 bases at V and 5 bases at J, with 10 bases between the two ends. This CDR3 comprises 12 residues. The CDR3 here is CASSPLRNEQYF. CDR3 bases: TGTGCCAGCAGCCCCCTCAGGAACGAGCAGTACTTC.

In its sample, this clonotype was seen many times. V is TRBV28 and J is TRBJ2-2; D not resolved. CDR3 length: 12 residues. V was trimmed by 5 bases and J by 5 bases, leaving 6 bases between them. Germline CDR1 reads MDHEN; CDR2 reads SYDVKM. The CDR3 protein is CASSLVTGELFF. CDR3 nucleotides: TGTGCCAGCAGTCTAGTTACCGGGGAGCTGTTTTTT.

This chain connects TRBV9 to TRBJ1-2; TRBD1 might be the D (6 bases). CDR3 length: 15 residues. The V and J ends lost 0 bases and 0 bases respectively, with 9 bases between them. Germline V gene sequence: CDR1 SGDLS, CDR2 YYNGEE. CDR3 amino acids: CASSVEGHANYGYTF. The CDR3 coding sequence is TGTGCCAGCAGCGTAGAGGGACATGCTAACTATGGCTACACCTTC.

The chain recombines TRBV20-1 with TRBJ2-3; no definite D call. The V gene lost 5 bases and the J gene lost 11 bases, with 14 bases spanning the gap. This CDR3 spans 11 amino acids. Germline-derived CDR1 and CDR2 are DFQATT and SNEGSKA (reference sequence). CDR3 region: CSASRTRQQYF. CDR3 coding DNA: TGCAGTGCTTCTCGGACCCGGCAGCAGTATTTT.

This clonotype was counted a few times. J is TRBJ2-2 and V is TRBV15; weak D call: TRBD1 (5 bases). The CDR3 is 17 amino acids. In germline, CDR1 is LNHNV, CDR2 YYDKDF (reference sequence). Trimming removed 0 bases at V and 7 bases at J, with 18 bases between. DNA of the CDR3: TGTGCCACCAGCAGAGATCACCGGCAGGGAAAGCGCGGGGAGCTGTTTTTT. Translated, it gives CATSRDHRQGKRGELFF.

The V gene is TRBV20-1, the J gene TRBJ2-2, with D perhaps matching TRBD1 (6 bases). Trimming cost V 8 bases and J 6 bases, with 10 bases left between them. CDR1 is DFQATT and CDR2 is SNEGSKA in the germline V gene (reference sequence). The CDR3 sequence is 11 residues long. The CDR3 sequence: CSFHRAGELFF. DNA of the CDR3: TGCAGTTTTCACAGGGCCGGGGAGCTGTTTTTT.

Notes on this clonotype: A read error may be the cause here, since a much bigger clone is one base away. The J gene is TRBJ1-2, the V gene TRBV5-1, with 8 bases lining up with TRBD1. Trimming took 4 bases from V and 5 from J; bases not matched to a gene: 13. The CDR3 sequence is 16 residues long. Germline loops: CDR1 SGHRS, CDR2 YFSETQ. The CDR3 region is CASSPMKDREPYGYTF. CDR3 coding DNA: TGCGCCAGCAGCCCGATGAAGGACAGGGAACCTTATGGCTACACCTTC.